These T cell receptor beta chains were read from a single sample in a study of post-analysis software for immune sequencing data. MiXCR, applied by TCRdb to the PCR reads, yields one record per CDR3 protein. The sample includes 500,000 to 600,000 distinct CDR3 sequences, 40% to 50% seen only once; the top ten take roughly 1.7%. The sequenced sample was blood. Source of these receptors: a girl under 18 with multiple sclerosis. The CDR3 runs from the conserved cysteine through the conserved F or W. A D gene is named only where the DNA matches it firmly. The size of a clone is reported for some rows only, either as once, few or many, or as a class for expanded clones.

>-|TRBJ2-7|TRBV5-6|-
TGTGCCAGCAGCCCCGGATGGTCAGCTTTCTACGAGCAGTACTTC
CASSPGWSAFYEQYF
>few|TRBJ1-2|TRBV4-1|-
TGCGCCAGCAGTCCACTTGGGGTATATGGCTACACCTTC
CASSPLGVYGYTF
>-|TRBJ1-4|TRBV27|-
TGTGCCAGCAGTTTATCGTTTTCTGGGATTCCGCACGGTGAAAAACTGTTTTTT
CASSLSFSGIPHGEKLFF
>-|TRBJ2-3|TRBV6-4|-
TGTGCCAGCAGCGAAGGACTAACGACAGATACGCAGTATTTT
CASSEGLTTDTQYF
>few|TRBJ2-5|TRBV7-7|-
TGTGCCAGCAGCCCCGTGCAAGGGCAAGAGACCCAGTACTTC
CASSPVQGQETQYF
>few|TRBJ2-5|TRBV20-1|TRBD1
TGCAGTGCTAGAGATCGGGGACAGACCCAAGAGACCCAGTACTTC
CSARDRGQTQETQYF
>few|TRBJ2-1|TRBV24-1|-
TGTGCCACCAGTACCATAAGAGATACCCTCTGGAATGAGCAGTTCTTC
CATSTIRDTLWNEQFF
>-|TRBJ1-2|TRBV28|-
TGTGCCAGCACGGGGGGAGGGCATGGCTACACCTTC
CASTGGGHGYTF
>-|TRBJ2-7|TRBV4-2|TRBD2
TGTGCCAGCAGCCGCTTAGCGGGGGAGACCTACGAGCAGTACTTC
CASSRLAGETYEQYF
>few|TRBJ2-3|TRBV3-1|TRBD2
TGTGCCAGCAGCCTTACTAGCGGGACGTGGACAGATACGCAGTATTTT
CASSLTSGTWTDTQYF
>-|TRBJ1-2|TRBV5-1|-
TGCGCCAGCAGCGACATTGACCAGGGCAGGGGCTACACCTTC
CASSDIDQGRGYTF
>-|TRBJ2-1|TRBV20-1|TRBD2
TGCAGTGCTAGAAGCCTAGCGGGAGTTTGGGATGAGCAGTTCTTC
CSARSLAGVWDEQFF
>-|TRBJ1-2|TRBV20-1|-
TGCAGTGCGCCGAGATATAACTATGGCTACACCTTC
CSAPRYNYGYTF
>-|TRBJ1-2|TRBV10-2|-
TGCGCCAGCAGTGAGTCGTTGTCAGTTGGCTACACCTTC
CASSESLSVGYTF
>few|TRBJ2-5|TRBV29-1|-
TGCAGCCTAGCCAGGGGCAGCCAAGAGACCCAGTACTTC
CSLARGSQETQYF
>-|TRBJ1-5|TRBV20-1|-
TGCAGTGCCATAGAGGGACCAAATAAGCCCCAGCATTTT
CSAIEGPNKPQHF
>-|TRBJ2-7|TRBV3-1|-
TGTGCCAGCAGCTTTAGTAGCGGCAGGGCCTACGAGCAGTACTTC
CASSFSSGRAYEQYF
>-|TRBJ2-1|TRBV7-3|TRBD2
TGTGCCAGCAGCTCCAGCGGGGGGGCCCGCAATGAGCAGTTCTTC
CASSSSGGARNEQFF
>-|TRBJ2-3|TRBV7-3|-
TGTGCCAGCAGCGACTGGTATCCTAGCACAGATACGCAGTATTTT
CASSDWYPSTDTQYF
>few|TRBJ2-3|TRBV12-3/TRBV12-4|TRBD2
TGTGCCAGCAGTTTAGGGCTAGCGGGGGGAAGCACAGATACGCAGTATTTT
CASSLGLAGGSTDTQYF
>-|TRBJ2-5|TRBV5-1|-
TGCGCCAGCAGCCTGAGCACTTCCCAGAGCGGAGAGACCCAGTACTTC
CASSLSTSQSGETQYF
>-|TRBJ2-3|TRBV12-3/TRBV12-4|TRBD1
TGTGCCAGCAGTTTGACAGGGATGAGCACAGATACGCAGTATTTT
CASSLTGMSTDTQYF
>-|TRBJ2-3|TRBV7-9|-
TGTGCTTTGGAACCGTTTGGGGAATCAGATACGCAGTATTTT
CALEPFGESDTQYF
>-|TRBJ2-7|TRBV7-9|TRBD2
TGTGCCAGCAGCTTAGGGGCTCTGCGGGAGAAGAACGACGAGCAGTACTTC
CASSLGALREKNDEQYF
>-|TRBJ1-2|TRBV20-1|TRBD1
TGCAGTGCTAGAGATCCTGGGACAGGGTTGGGTGGCTACACCTTC
CSARDPGTGLGGYTF
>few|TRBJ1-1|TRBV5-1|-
TGCGCCAGCAGCTTGGAGTTAATGAACACTGAAGCTTTCTTT
CASSLELMNTEAFF
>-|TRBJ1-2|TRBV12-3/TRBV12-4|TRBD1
TGTGCCAGCAGTTTCTCACAGGGGGCGATGGATGGCTACACCTTC
CASSFSQGAMDGYTF
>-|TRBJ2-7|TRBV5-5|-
TGTGCCAGCAGCTTTTTCGGGGTAGAGGAGGGAACCTACGAGCAGTACTTC
CASSFFGVEEGTYEQYF
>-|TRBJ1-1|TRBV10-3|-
TGTGCCATCAGAAGGAGAGGGGGGAACGAAGAAGCTTTCTTT
CAIRRRGGNEEAFF
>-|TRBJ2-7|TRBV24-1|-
TGTGCCACCAGTGACCAGGGCGGGATACCGGGCGAGCAGTACTTC
CATSDQGGIPGEQYF
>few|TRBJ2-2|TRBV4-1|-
TGCGCCAGCAGCCTCGGACAAGGGGCCACCGGGGAGCTGTTTTTT
CASSLGQGATGELFF
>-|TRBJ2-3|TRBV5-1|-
TGCGCCAGCAGCTCTCAAACAGGGCATGGGAATACGCAGTATTTT
CASSSQTGHGNTQYF
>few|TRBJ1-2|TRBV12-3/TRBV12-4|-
TGTGCCAGCAGTTTCGGTGATATCTATGGCTACACCTTC
CASSFGDIYGYTF
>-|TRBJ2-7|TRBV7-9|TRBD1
TGTGCCAGCAGCGCTACACAACGTTCACAGGGGTACGAGCAGTACTTC
CASSATQRSQGYEQYF
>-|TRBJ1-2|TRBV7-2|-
TGTGCCAGCAGCTTAGGGCCCCTGGAGGACTATGGCTACACCTTC
CASSLGPLEDYGYTF
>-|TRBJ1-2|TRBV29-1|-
TGCAGCGTTGAAGCCTTTAACTATGGCTACACCTTC
CSVEAFNYGYTF
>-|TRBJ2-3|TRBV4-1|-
TGCGCCAGCAGCCGAGAGGCCTTTACCACAGATACGCAGTATTTT
CASSREAFTTDTQYF
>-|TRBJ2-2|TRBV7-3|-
TGTGCCAGCAGCCCCGATGGGGGGTTGACCGGGGAGCTGTTTTTT
CASSPDGGLTGELFF
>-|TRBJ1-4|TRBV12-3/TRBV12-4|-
TGTGCCAGCAGTGGAACCGCTGAAAAACTGTTTTTT
CASSGTAEKLFF
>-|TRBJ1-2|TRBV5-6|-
TGTGCCAGCAGCTCGGGAGGGGGTCGCGACTATGGCTACACCTTC
CASSSGGGRDYGYTF
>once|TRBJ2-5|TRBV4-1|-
TGCGCCAGCACCGAGGGGGGGCAGGAGACCCAGTACTTC
CASTEGGQETQYF
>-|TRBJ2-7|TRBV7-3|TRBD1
TGTGCCAGCAGCCCTTGGGACAGCCTAAAATACGAGCAGTACTTC
CASSPWDSLKYEQYF
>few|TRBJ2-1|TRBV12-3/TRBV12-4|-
TGTGCCAGCAGTACCACAGGTTACAATGAGCAGTTCTTC
CASSTTGYNEQFF
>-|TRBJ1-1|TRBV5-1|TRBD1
TGCGCCAGCAGCCCCAGGGGGATGAACACTGAAGCTTTCTTT
CASSPRGMNTEAFF
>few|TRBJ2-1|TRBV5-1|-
TGCGCCAGCAGCCCCGTCGTGGGACAAGAGCAGTTCTTC
CASSPVVGQEQFF
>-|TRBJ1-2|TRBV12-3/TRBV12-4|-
TGTGCCAGCAGTTCCCCGGGAGCAGGGTTTGGCTACACCTTC
CASSSPGAGFGYTF
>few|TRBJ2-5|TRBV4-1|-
TGCGCCAGCAGTCCCTCCGCGGGACAGCAAGAGACCCAGTACTTC
CASSPSAGQQETQYF
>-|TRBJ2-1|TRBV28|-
TGTGCCAGCAGTAACAGGGAGGGCTACAATGAGCAGTTCTTC
CASSNREGYNEQFF
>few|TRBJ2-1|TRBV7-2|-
TGTGCCAGCAGCTCAACCCACGGTACGGAGTTCTTC
CASSSTHGTEFF
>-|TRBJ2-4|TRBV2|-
TGTGCCAGCCAGAGGAGGGACATTCAGTACTTC
CASQRRDIQYF
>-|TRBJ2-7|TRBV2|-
TGTGCCAGCAGTGGCTCCCGTGGGGGCCCCTACGAGCAGTACTTC
CASSGSRGGPYEQYF
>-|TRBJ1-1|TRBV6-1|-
TGTGCCAGCACCATAAAGGGTACCCCTGTCACTGAAGCTTTCTTT
CASTIKGTPVTEAFF
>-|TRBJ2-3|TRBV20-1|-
TGCAGTGCTCACCTCCCCCGGACAGATACGCAGTATTTT
CSAHLPRTDTQYF